These 9 T cell receptor beta chains came from one sample sequenced in a study of neurological immune-mediated disorders. In TCRdb, the 5' RACE reads were re-called with MiXCR into one record per CDR3 protein. The repertoire has about 48,000 distinct CDR3 sequences, approximately 10% of them found once; the top ten carry approximately 21%. The specimen sequenced was PBMCs. The receptor set was obtained from a middle-aged woman with HTLV-1-associated myelopathy (HAM/TSP).

This clonotype was seen repeatedly, ten times or more. The chain carries TRBV2 and TRBJ2-7, with no clear D. Germline CDR1 is SNHLY and CDR2 is FYNNEI. With 5 bases removed from V and 3 bases from J, the gap between germline ends came to 5 bases. CDR3 length: 11 residues. CDR3: CASSSGYEQYF. CDR3 nucleotides: TGTGCCAGCAGTTCAGGCTACGAGCAGTACTTC. Filled out from reference TRBV2 and TRBJ2-7, the complete variable domain reads EPEVTQTPSHQVTQMGQEVILRCVPISNHLYFYWYRQILGQKVEFLVSFYNNEISEKSEIFDDQFSVERPDGSNFTLKIRSTKLEDSAMYFCASSSGYEQYFGPGTRLTVT.

The V and J genes are TRBV11-2 and TRBJ2-7; 8 bases match TRBD2. CDR1 and CDR2 (germline): SGHAT, FQNNGV. V lost 0 bases and J lost 2; bases outside the gene matches: 3. CDR3 length: 15 amino acids. CDR3: CASSLDPGGPYEQYF. The CDR3 nucleotides read TGTGCCAGCAGCTTAGATCCGGGAGGGCCCTACGAGCAGTACTTC. Complete variable domain (other parts from reference TRBV11-2 and TRBJ2-7): EAGVAQSPRYKIIEKRQSVAFWCNPISGHATLYWYQQILGQGPKLLIQFQNNGVVDDSQLPKDRFSAERLKGVDSTLKIQPAKLEDSAVYLCASSLDPGGPYEQYFGPGTRLTVT.

As concerns this clonotype: This may arise from a read error, as a much more abundant clone is one base away. The chain combines TRBV4-2 with TRBJ2-7, with a tentative D call TRBD2 (6 bases). CDR3 length equals 15 residues. In germline, CDR1 is LGHNA, CDR2 YNFKEQ. The CDR3 DNA reads TGTGCCAGCAGCCAAGACCGGGAGAGCTCCGACGAGCAGTACTTC. Its protein product is CASSQDRESSDEQYF.

Comment on this clonotype: Being one base from a much bigger clone, this may be a read error. The V gene is TRBV30, the J gene TRBJ1-5; D uncertain. The CDR3 covers 15 residues. Germline CDR1 and CDR2: GTSNPN and SVGIG (reference sequence). In DNA form, the CDR3 reads TGTGCCCGGAGTGTTAAAGATTATAGCAATCAGCCCCAGCATTTT. It yields the protein CARSVKDYSNQPQHF.

This clonotype was observed many times. The chain couples TRBV5-1 to TRBJ2-3; TRBD1 agrees at 9 bases. The V and J ends lost 5 bases and 6 bases, in that order; junction bases with no gene match: 10. CDR1 is SGHRS, CDR2 YFSETQ, per germline. The CDR3 has 15 amino acids. Here the CDR3 reads CASRKRTGETDTQYF. In DNA, the CDR3 is TGCGCCAGCAGGAAACGGACAGGGGAAACGGATACGCAGTATTTT.

This clonotype has ten or more counts. The V call is TRBV20-1, the J call TRBJ2-1, with TRBD2 identical over 9 bases. This CDR3 comprises 16 residues. Germline CDR1 reads DFQATT; CDR2 reads SNEGSKA (reference sequence). Losses at the gene ends were 0 bases for V and 6 bases for J; bases not matched to a gene: 9. CDR3: CSARDIFAGGGNEQFF. CDR3 coding DNA: TGCAGTGCTAGAGACATATTCGCGGGGGGGGGCAATGAGCAGTTCTTC.

The rearrangement links TRBV10-1 to TRBJ2-1; weak D call: TRBD1 (5 bases). Per the germline V gene, CDR1 is WNHNN and CDR2 is SYGVQD (reference sequence). This CDR3 has 15 amino acids. Deletions cut 6 bases from V and 0 bases from J, with 12 bases between. Here the CDR3 DNA reads TGCGCCAGCAGCGACAGCCTTACCTCCTACAATGAGCAGTTCTTC. The encoded protein is CASSDSLTSYNEQFF.

Of note for this clonotype: A much larger clone is a single base away; this may be a read error. The chain is built from TRBV12-3 or TRBV12-4 and TRBJ2-1; D is ambiguous. V was shortened by 7 bases and J by 6 bases, with 13 bases between the two germline ends. This CDR3 region has 13 residues. The CDR3 spells CASTSGSSNEQFF. The CDR3 coding sequence is TGTGCCAGCACCTCGGGTAGCAGCAATGAGCAGTTCTTC.

This clonotype was seen ten or more times. V is TRBV20-1 and J is TRBJ1-6, with 7 bases identical to TRBD1. The CDR3 runs to 14 residues. CDR1 is DFQATT and CDR2 is SNEGSKA in the germline V gene (reference sequence). The trim removed 3 bases at V and 6 bases at J, leaving 5 bases unmatched. CDR3 sequence: CSASKGQFNSPLHF. CDR3 sequence (DNA): TGCAGTGCTAGCAAGGGACAGTTTAATTCACCCCTCCACTTT.